The subject of this entry is one T cell receptor beta chain. No antigen is known for it. The source of the sample is a study of cytomegalovirus exposure and HLA in healthy donors. Study-wide results and caveats: Presence/absence analyses supposed approximately even sequencing depth among donors.

Germline assignment: CDR1 SQVTM and CDR2 ANQGSEA. V was pared by 6 bases and J by 0 bases, with 13 bases between. This CDR3 has 14 amino acids. The primer mix had 60 Vbeta and 13 Jbeta primers. Method: immunoSEQ multiplex PCR; TCRdb's copy keeps in-frame clones and lacks some. The sample carries approximately 77,000 clones, about 80% recorded once. The V call is TRBV29-1, the J call TRBJ2-3; the D gene is possibly TRBD2 (6 bases). The sequenced sample was PBMCs. This sequence originates from a woman aged 40-49 years in good health and CMV-seronegative. The CDR3 is CSVGEVASTDTQYF. The CDR3 DNA is TGCAGCGTGGGGGAGGTAGCTAGCACAGATACGCAGTATTTT.